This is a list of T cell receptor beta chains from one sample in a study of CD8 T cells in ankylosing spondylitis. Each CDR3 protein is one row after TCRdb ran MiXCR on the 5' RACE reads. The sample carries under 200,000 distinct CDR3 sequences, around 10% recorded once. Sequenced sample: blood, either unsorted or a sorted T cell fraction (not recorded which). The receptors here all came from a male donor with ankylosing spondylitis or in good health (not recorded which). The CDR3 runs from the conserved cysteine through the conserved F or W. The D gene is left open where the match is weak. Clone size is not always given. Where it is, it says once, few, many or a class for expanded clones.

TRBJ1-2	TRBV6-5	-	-	CASSYSRAVYGYTF	TGTGCCAGCAGTTACTCGAGAGCAGTCTATGGCTACACCTTC
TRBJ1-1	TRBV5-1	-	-	CASSWGEGASEAFF	TGCGCCAGCAGCTGGGGGGAGGGCGCGTCTGAAGCTTTCTTT
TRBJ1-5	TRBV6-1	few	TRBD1	CASNQQGARSNQPQHF	TGTGCCAGCAACCAACAGGGGGCACGTTCCAATCAGCCCCAGCATTTT
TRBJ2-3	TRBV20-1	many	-	CCVVNTDTQYF	TGCTGCGTCGTAAACACAGATACGCAGTATTTT
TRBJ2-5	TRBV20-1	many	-	CSARGVAVAQETQYF	TGCAGTGCCCGCGGGGTAGCGGTCGCGCAGGAGACCCAGTACTTC
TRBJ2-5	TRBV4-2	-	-	CASSPRLRWTQYF	TGTGCCAGCAGCCCCAGGCTCCGGTGGACCCAGTACTTC
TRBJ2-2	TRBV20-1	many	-	CSARALGVLFF	TGCAGTGCTAGAGCCCTGGGTGTGCTGTTTTTT
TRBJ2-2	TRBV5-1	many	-	CASCKTGTQNTGELFF	TGCGCCAGTTGTAAAACCGGGACACAGAACACCGGGGAGCTGTTTTTT
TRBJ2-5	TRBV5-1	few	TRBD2	CASSRQTSGQETQYF	TGCGCCAGCAGCCGACAGACTAGCGGGCAAGAGACCCAGTACTTC
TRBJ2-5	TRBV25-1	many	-	CASSDRETQYF	TGTGCCAGCAGTGATAGAGAGACCCAGTACTTC
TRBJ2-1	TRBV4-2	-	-	CASSPRDSAYNEQFF	TGTGCCAGCAGCCCCCGGGACTCGGCCTACAATGAGCAGTTCTTC
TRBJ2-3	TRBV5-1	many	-	CASSQSGTDTQYF	TGCGCCAGCAGCCAGTCGGGCACAGATACGCAGTATTTT
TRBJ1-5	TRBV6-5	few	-	CASSYPLTFFDQPQHF	TGTGCCAGCAGTTACCCACTTACTTTCTTTGATCAGCCCCAGCATTTT
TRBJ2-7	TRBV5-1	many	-	CASSLLGSNTYEQYF	TGCGCCAGCAGCTTGCTAGGGAGTAATACCTACGAGCAGTACTTC
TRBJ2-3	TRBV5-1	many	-	CASSPDGDTDTQYF	TGCGCCAGCAGCCCGGACGGAGACACAGATACGCAGTATTTT
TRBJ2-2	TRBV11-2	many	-	CASSRLMNTGELFF	TGTGCCAGCAGCAGGCTGATGAACACCGGGGAGCTGTTTTTT
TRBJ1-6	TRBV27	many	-	CASSRLTGTYDLNSPLHF	TGTGCCAGCAGCCGACTTACAGGGACTTACGACCTGAATTCACCCCTCCACTTT
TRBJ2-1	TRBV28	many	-	CASSFGGSDYNEQFF	TGTGCCAGCAGTTTCGGGGGATCGGACTACAATGAGCAGTTCTTC
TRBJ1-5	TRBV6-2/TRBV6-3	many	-	CASSQQGGGQPQHF	TGTGCCAGCAGTCAACAGGGAGGTGGACAGCCCCAGCATTTT
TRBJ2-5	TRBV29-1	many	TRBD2	CSVIGGAQTFQETQYF	TGCAGCGTTATCGGGGGGGCGCAAACCTTCCAAGAGACCCAGTACTTC
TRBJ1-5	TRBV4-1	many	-	CASSQEGARQPQHF	TGCGCCAGCAGCCAAGAGGGGGCCAGACAGCCCCAGCATTTT
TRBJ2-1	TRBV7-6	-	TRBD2	CASRGTSGRFDEQFF	TGTGCCAGCAGAGGGACTAGCGGGAGATTCGATGAGCAGTTCTTC
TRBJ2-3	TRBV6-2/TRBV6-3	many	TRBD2	CASRLTRGDRMDTQYF	TGTGCCAGCAGACTTACTCGGGGGGACCGCATGGATACGCAGTATTTT
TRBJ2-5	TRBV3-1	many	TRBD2	CASSLAEQETQYF	TGTGCCAGCAGTCTAGCGGAGCAAGAGACCCAGTACTTC
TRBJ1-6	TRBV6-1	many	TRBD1	CASSLGQGGINSPLHF	TGTGCCAGCAGCCTCGGACAGGGCGGTATAAATTCACCCCTCCACTTT
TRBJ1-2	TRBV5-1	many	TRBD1	CASSLFTGQGLNYGYTF	TGCGCCAGCAGCTTATTTACGGGACAGGGATTGAACTATGGCTACACCTTC
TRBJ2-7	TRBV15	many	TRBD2	CATSRESGLAGGFPYEQYF	TGTGCCACCAGCAGAGAATCCGGACTAGCGGGAGGTTTCCCCTACGAGCAGTACTTC
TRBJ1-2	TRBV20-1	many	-	CSAEQGAPYGYTF	TGCAGTGCCGAACAGGGCGCGCCCTATGGCTACACCTTC
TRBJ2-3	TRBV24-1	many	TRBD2	CATSDSPGLATDTQYF	TGTGCCACCAGTGATTCTCCGGGACTAGCCACAGATACGCAGTATTTT